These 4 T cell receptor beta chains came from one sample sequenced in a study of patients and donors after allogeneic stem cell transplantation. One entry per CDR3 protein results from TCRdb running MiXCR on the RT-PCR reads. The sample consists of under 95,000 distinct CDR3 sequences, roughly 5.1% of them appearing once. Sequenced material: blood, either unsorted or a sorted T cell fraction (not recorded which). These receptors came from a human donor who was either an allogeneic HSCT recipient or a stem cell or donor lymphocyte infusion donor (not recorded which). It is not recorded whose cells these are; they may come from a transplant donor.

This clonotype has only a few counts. CDR3 loop: CASSPPLTFADGDTDTQYF. CDR3 bases: TGTGCCAGCTCACCACCCCTGACTTTCGCGGATGGGGACACAGATACGCAGTATTTT. The rearrangement uses TRBV18 and TRBJ2-3; D unclear. Germline values: CDR1 KGHSH, CDR2 LQKENI. Trimming left V 0 bases short and J 2 bases short, with 21 bases between. The CDR3 runs to 19 residues.

CDR3 protein: CASSQQGMREQYF. For the CDR3, the DNA is TGTGCCAGTAGTCAACAGGGTATGAGGGAGCAGTACTTC. The rearrangement joins TRBV19 to TRBJ2-7; possible D gene TRBD1, 6 bases. CDR1 and CDR2 (germline): LNHDA, SQIVND (reference sequence). This CDR3 has 13 amino acids. Trimming removed 5 bases from V and 7 bases from J, with 15 bases in between.

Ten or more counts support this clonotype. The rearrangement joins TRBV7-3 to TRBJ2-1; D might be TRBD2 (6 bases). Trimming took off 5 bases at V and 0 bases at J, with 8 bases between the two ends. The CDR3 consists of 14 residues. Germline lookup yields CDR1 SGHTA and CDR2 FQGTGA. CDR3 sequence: CASSPDYSYNEQFF. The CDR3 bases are TGTGCCAGCAGCCCGGACTACTCCTACAATGAGCAGTTCTTC.

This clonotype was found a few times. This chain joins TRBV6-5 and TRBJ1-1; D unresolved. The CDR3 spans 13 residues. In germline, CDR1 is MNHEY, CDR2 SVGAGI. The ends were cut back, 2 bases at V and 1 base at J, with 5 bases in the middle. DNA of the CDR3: TGTGCCAGCAGTTACAATAGGAACACTGAAGCTTTCTTT. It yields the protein CASSYNRNTEAFF.